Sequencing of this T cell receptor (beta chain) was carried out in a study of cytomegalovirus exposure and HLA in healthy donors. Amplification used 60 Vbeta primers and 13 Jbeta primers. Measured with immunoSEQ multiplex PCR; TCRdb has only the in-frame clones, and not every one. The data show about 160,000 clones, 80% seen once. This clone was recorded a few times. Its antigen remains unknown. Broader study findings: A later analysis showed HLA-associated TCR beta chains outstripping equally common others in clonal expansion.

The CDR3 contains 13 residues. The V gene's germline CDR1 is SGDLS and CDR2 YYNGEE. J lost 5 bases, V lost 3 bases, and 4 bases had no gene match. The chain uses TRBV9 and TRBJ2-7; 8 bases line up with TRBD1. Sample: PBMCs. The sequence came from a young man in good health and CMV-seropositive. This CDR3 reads CASSGTGRDEQYF. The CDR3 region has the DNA TGTGCCAGCAGCGGGACAGGGCGGGACGAGCAGTACTTC.